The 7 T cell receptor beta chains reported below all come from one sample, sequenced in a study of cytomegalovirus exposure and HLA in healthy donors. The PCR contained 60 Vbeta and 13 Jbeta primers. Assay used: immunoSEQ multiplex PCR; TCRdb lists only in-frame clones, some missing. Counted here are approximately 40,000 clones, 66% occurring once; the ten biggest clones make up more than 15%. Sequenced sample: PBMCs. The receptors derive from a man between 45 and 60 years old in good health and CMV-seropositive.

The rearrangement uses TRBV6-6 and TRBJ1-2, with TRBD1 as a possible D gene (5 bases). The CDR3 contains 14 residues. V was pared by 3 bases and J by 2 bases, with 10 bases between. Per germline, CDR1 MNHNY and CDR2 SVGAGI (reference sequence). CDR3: CASSYNAGNYGYTF. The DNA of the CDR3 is TGTGCCAGCAGTTATAATGCAGGGAACTATGGCTACACCTTC.

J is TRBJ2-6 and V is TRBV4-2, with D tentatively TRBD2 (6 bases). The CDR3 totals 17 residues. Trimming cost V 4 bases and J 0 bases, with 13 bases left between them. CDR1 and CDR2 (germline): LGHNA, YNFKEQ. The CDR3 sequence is CASSPGTSRSGANVLTF. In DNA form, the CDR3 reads TGTGCCAGCAGCCCAGGGACTTCCCGCTCTGGGGCCAACGTCCTGACTTTC.

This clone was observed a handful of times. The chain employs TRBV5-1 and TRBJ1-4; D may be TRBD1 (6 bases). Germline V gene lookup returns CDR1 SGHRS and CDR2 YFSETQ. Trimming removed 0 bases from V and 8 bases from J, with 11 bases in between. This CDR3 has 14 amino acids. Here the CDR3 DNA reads TGCGCCAGCAGCTTGGTCCCAGGGGAAGAAAAACTGTTTTTT. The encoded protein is CASSLVPGEEKLFF. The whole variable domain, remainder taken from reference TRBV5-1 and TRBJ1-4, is KAGVTQTPRYLIKTRGQQVTLSCSPISGHRSVSWYQQTPGQGLQFLFEYFSETQRNKGNFPGRFSGRQFSNSRSEMNVSTLELGDSALYLCASSLVPGEEKLFFGSGTQLSVL.

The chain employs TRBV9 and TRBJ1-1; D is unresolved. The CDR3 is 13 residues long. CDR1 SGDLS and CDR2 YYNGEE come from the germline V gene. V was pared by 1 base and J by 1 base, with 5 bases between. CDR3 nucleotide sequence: TGTGCCAGCAGCGTAAGCGCGAACACTGAAGCTTTCTTT. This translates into CASSVSANTEAFF.

DNA for the CDR3: TGTGCCAGCAGTTACAGCCAGGGAAACTACGAGCAGTACTTC. It yields the protein CASSYSQGNYEQYF. This chain uses TRBV6-5 with TRBJ2-7; a weak D match, TRBD1 (5 bases). CDR1 and CDR2 from the germline V gene are MNHEY and SVGAGI. The CDR3 length is 14 residues. V shed 2 bases and J shed 3 bases, with 11 bases lying between them.

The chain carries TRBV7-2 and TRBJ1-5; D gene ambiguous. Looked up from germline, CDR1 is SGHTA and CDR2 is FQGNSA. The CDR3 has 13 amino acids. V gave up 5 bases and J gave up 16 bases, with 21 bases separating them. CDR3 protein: CASSPLNEGPLHF. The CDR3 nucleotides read TGTGCCAGCAGCCCCCTTAATGAGGGTCCACTCCATTTT.

CDR3 coding DNA: TGTGCCAGCAGTGGGGAGTTCGAGCAGTACTTC. Protein: CASSGEFEQYF. The chain recombines TRBV25-1 with TRBJ2-7; tentative D call: TRBD2 (5 bases). Germline CDR1 reads MGHDK; CDR2 reads SYGVNS. The CDR3 loop spans 11 amino acids. The V and J ends lost 4 bases and 6 bases respectively, with 7 bases between them.